This T cell receptor beta chain was sequenced for a study of post-analysis software for immune sequencing data. Unique molecular identifiers were carried by the TCR beta cDNA libraries. Using its own MiXCR run on the PCR reads, TCRdb lists one record per CDR3 protein. The sample has fewer than 850,000 distinct CDR3 sequences; 46% are singletons. This clonotype was seen repeatedly, ten times or more. The receptor's source is a girl between 5 and 17 years old with multiple sclerosis. Material: blood.

The CDR3 DNA sequence: TGCAGTGCTAGGGACTACGTCTCCTACGAGCAGTACTTC. Translating gives CSARDYVSYEQYF. The chain couples TRBV20-1 to TRBJ2-7, with D maybe TRBD2 (6 bases). The CDR3 spans 13 residues. Germline V gives CDR1 DFQATT, CDR2 SNEGSKA (reference sequence). Trimming removed 3 bases at V and 0 bases at J, with 9 bases between.